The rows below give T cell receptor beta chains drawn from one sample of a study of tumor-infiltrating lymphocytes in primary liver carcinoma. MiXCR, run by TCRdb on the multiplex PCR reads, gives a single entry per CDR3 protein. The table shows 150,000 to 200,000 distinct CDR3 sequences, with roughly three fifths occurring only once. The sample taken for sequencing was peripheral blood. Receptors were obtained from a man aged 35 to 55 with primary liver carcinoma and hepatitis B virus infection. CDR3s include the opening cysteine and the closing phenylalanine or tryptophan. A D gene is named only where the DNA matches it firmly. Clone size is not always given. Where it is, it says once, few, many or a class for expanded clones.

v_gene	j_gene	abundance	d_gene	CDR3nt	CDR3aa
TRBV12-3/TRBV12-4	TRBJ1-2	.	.	TGTGCCAGCAACCGACAGAATAACTATGGCTACACCTTC	CASNRQNNYGYTF
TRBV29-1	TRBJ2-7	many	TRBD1	TGCAGCGTTGTCTGGCAGGGGGCGACCTACGAGCAGTACTTC	CSVVWQGATYEQYF
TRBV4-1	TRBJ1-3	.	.	TGCACCAGCAGCCAAGGAATCAGGGCACCATTATATTTT	CTSSQGIRAPLYF
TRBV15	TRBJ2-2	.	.	TGTGCCACCAGCAGAGCCTTTACCGGGGAGCTGTTTTTT	CATSRAFTGELFF
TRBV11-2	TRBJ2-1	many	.	TGTGCCAGCAGCTTAGATGGGATTTACAATGAGCAGTTCTTC	CASSLDGIYNEQFF
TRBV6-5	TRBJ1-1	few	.	TGTGCCAGCAGTTACAGACCTCCCCTAGACACTGAAGCTTTCTTT	CASSYRPPLDTEAFF
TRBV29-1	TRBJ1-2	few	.	TGCAGCGAATCTGACAGCACTCATAACTATGGCTACACCTTC	CSESDSTHNYGYTF
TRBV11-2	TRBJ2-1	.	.	TGCGCCAGCAGCTTATGGGTAGTGGAGCAGTTCTTC	CASSLWVVEQFF
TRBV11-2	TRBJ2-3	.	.	TGTGCCAACAGCATCTCGCTGTCAACTAGCACAGATACGCAGTATTTT	CANSISLSTSTDTQYF
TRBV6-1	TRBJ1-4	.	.	TGTGCCAGCGGAAGTTCAACTAATGAAAAACTGTTTTTT	CASGSSTNEKLFF
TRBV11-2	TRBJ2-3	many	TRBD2	TGTGCCAGCAGCTTAAGGGACTATCGCACAGATACGCAGTATTTT	CASSLRDYRTDTQYF
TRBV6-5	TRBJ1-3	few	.	TGTGCCAGCAGTTACTCGGCTGAGGGACCCACCTCTGGAAACACCATATATTTT	CASSYSAEGPTSGNTIYF
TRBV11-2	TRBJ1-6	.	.	TGTGCCAGCAGCAAGAGGGGGGCACCAGGGAGCTCCTATAATTCGCCCCTCCACTTT	CASSKRGAPGSSYNSPLHF
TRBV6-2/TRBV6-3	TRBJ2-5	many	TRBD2	TGTGCCAGCAGTTACCGTCTGGCGGGAGGGCCCACGCTACTTCTCTTC	CASSYRLAGGPTLLLF
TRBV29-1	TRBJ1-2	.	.	TGCAGCTCTTGGGACGAACGGGGCTACACCTTC	CSSWDERGYTF
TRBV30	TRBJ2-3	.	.	TGTGCCTGGGAAGAGGGGGAGGCTACGCAGTATTTT	CAWEEGEATQYF
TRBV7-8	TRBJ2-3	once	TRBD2	TGTGCCAGCAGCTTACTAGCGGGAGTGTCGGATACGCAGTATTTT	CASSLLAGVSDTQYF
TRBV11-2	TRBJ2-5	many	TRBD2	TGTGCCAGCAGCTCCGGGACTAGCGGTAGGGAGACCCAGTACTTC	CASSSGTSGRETQYF
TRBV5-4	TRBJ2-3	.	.	TGTGCCAGCAGCCTTGTGAGCACAGATACGCAGTATTTT	CASSLVSTDTQYF
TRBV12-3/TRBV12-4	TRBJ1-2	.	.	TGTGCCAGCAGCCCTACGGGGACGGGTTATGGCTACACCTTC	CASSPTGTGYGYTF
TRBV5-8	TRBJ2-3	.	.	TGTGCCAGCGGTCCGATCCGGGGCCGGACTAGCACAGATACGCAGTATTTT	CASGPIRGRTSTDTQYF
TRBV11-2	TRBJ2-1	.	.	TGTGTCAGCAGCTTATTAGCGGCCCGCTCCTACAATGAGCAGTCCTTC	CVSSLLAARSYNEQSF
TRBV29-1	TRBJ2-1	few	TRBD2	TGCAGCGTTGCCTATTTAGCGGGAGAGCGGGGGAATGAGCAGTTCTTC	CSVAYLAGERGNEQFF
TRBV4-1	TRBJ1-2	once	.	TGCGTCAGCAAACCTGGCTACGCCTTC	CVSKPGYAF
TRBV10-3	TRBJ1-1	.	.	TGTGCCACGTGCCCAGGGGACACTGAAGCTTTCTTT	CATCPGDTEAFF
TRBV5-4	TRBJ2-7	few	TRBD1	TGTGCCAGCAGCTTGGGAGGACAGGCCTCCTACGAGCAGTACTTC	CASSLGGQASYEQYF
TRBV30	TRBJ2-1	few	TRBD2	TGTGCCTGGAGTGTACTGCGGGAGGGAAACAATGAGCAGTTCTTC	CAWSVLREGNNEQFF
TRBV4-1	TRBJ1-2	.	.	TGCGCCAGCAAACCGAGCCTCACCTTC	CASKPSLTF
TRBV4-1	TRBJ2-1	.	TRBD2	TGCGCCAGCAGCCAAGTGGGTCTAGCGGGAGGAATTGAGCAGTTCTTC	CASSQVGLAGGIEQFF
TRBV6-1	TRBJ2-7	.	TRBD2	TGTGCCACCCCAAATGAGGCTAGCGGGAGCAAGCAGTACTTC	CATPNEASGSKQYF
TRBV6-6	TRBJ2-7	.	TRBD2	TGTGCCAGCAGTTACTCCTATGGGAGGGCCCCCCTCGAGCAGTACTTC	CASSYSYGRAPLEQYF
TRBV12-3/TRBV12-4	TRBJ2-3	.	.	TGTGCCAGCAGTTTAGTCGGAAGTCCGCTCAAAGATACGCAGTATTTT	CASSLVGSPLKDTQYF
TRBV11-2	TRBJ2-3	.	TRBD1	TGTGCCAGCAGCTTAAATTTGGACAGGGGGACAGAAAAAGATACGCAGTATTTT	CASSLNLDRGTEKDTQYF
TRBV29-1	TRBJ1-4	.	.	TGCGGCGTTGGGGGGCTGGCAACTAATGAAAAACTGTTTTTT	CGVGGLATNEKLFF
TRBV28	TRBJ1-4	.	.	TGTGCCAGTAGTTTATCACAGCTAAATGAAAAACTGTTTTTT	CASSLSQLNEKLFF
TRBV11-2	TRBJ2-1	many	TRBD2	TGTGCCAGCAGCTCCGGTCGTGGGACTAGGGTCTACAATGAGCAGTTCTTC	CASSSGRGTRVYNEQFF
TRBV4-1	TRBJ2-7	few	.	TGCGCCAGCAGCCAAGAGAGCCAGCTATCCTACGAGCAGTACTTC	CASSQESQLSYEQYF
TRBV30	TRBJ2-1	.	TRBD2	TGTGCCTGGAGTTACGGGACTAGTGGGAGTGATGAGCAGTTCTTC	CAWSYGTSGSDEQFF
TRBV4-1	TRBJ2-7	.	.	TGCGCCAGCAGCCAAGAGATAGCCTGGGAGCAGTACTTC	CASSQEIAWEQYF
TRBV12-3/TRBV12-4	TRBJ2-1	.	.	TGTGCCAGCAGTTTAACCGGGTTCCCCTACAATGAGCAGTTCTTC	CASSLTGFPYNEQFF
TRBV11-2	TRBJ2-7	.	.	TGTGCCAGCAGCTTGGTCCGCCCGCTGAATGACGAGCACTACTTC	CASSLVRPLNDEHYF
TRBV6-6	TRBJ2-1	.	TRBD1	TGTGTCAGCAGTTACTGGGACAGGGTGTACAATGAGCAGTTCTTC	CVSSYWDRVYNEQFF
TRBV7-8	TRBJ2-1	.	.	TGTGCCAGCAGCCCGAGAGAGGCCCGGGTAAATGAGCAGTCCTTC	CASSPREARVNEQSF
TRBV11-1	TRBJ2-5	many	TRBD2	TGTGCCAGCAGCGAGACCTACTCGGGACTAGTGAAAGAGACCCAGTACTTC	CASSETYSGLVKETQYF
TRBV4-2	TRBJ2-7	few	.	TGTGCCAGCAGCCAAGATTTTAGCGACGAGCAGTACTTC	CASSQDFSDEQYF
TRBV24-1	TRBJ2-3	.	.	TGTGCCACCAGTGATCCCCGTCACGCCACAGATACGCAGTATTTT	CATSDPRHATDTQYF
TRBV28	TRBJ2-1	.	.	TGTGCCAGCAGTTTCTTCGCGGCTATCCGATACAATGAGCAGTTCTTC	CASSFFAAIRYNEQFF
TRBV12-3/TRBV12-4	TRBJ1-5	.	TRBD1	TGTGCCAGCAGTCGACAGGGCTCGGGGAATCAGTTCCAGCATTTT	CASSRQGSGNQFQHF